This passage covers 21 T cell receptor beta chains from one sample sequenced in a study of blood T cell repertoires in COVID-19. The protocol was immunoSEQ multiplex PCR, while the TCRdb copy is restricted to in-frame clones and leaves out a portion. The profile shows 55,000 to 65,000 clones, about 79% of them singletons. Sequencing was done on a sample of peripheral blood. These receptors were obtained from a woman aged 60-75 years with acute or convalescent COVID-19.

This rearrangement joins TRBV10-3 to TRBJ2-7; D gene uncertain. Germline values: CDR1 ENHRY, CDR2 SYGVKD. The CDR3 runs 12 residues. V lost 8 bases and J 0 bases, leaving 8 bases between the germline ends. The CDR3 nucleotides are TGTGCCATCGCATGGAGCTCCTACGAGCAGTACTTC. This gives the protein CAIAWSSYEQYF.

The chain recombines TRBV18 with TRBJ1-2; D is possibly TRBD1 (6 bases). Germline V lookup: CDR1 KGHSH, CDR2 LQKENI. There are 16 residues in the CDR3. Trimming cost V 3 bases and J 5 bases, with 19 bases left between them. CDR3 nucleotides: TGTGCCAGCTCACCCGAACTAGGACAGACTTATTATGGCTACACCTTC. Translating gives CASSPELGQTYYGYTF.

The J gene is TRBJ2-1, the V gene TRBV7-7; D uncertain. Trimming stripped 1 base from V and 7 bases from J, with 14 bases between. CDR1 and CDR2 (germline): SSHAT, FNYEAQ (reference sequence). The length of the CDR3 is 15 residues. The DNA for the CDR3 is TGTGCCAGCAGCTTAGATTTCGCAGCGAGGAATGAGCAGTTCTTC. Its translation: CASSLDFAARNEQFF.

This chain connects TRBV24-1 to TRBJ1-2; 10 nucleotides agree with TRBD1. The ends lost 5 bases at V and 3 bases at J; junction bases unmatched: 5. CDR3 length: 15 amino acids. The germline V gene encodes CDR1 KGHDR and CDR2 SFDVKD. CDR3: CATSATGTGDYGYTF. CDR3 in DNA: TGTGCCACCAGTGCCACCGGGACAGGGGACTATGGCTACACCTTC.

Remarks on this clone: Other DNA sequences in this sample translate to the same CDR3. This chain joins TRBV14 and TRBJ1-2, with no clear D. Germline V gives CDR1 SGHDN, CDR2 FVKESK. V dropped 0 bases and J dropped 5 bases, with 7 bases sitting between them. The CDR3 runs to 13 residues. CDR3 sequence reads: CASSQDLFYGYTF. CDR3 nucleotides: TGTGCCAGCAGCCAAGATCTCTTTTATGGCTACACCTTC.

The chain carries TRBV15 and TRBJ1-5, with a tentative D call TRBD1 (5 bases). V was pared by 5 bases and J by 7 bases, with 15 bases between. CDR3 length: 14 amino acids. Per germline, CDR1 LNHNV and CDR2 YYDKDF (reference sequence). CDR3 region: CATSGDPGRQPQHF. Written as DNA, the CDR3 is TGTGCCACCAGCGGGGACCCAGGGAGGCAGCCCCAGCATTTT.

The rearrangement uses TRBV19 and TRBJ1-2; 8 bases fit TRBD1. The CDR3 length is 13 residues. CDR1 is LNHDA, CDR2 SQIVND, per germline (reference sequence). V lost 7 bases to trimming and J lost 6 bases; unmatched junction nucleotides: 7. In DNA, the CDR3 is TGTGCCAGTAAGGACAGGGAGGTCGATGGCTACACCTTC. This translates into CASKDREVDGYTF.

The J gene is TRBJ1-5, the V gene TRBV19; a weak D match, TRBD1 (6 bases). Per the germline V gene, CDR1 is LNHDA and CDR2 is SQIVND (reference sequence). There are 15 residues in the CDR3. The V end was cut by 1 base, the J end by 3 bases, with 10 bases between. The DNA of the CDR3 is TGTGCCAGTAGTATAGGAGGGGGTTTCAATCAGCCCCAGCATTTT. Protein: CASSIGGGFNQPQHF.

CDR3 nucleotides: TGTGCCAGCAGCTCGGACATGGTCCTCAATGAGCAGTTCTTC. As protein: CASSSDMVLNEQFF. The chain couples TRBV7-9 to TRBJ2-1; D might be TRBD1 (5 bases). V lost 4 bases to trimming and J lost 6 bases, with 13 bases between them. Looked up from germline, CDR1 is SEHNR and CDR2 is FQNEAQ (reference sequence). This CDR3 region has 14 residues.

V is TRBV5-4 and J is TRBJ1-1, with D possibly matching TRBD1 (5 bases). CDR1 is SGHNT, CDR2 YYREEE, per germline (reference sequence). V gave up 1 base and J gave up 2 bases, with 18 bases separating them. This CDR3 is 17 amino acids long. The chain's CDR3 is CASSLPAPGLGNTEAFF. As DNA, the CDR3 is TGTGCCAGCAGCTTGCCCGCTCCAGGGTTGGGAAACACTGAAGCTTTCTTT.

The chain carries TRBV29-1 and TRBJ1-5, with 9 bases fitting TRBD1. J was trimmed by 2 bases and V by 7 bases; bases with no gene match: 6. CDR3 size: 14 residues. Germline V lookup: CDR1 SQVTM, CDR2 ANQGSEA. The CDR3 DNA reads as TGCAGCGGGATCCGGGACAGGGGCAATCAGCCCCAGCATTTT. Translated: CSGIRDRGNQPQHF. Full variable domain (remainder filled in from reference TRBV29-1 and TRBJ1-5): SAVISQKPSRDICQRGTSLTIQCQVDSQVTMMFWYRQQPGQSLTLIATANQGSEATYESGFVIDKFPISRPNLTFSTLTVSNMSPEDSSIYLCSGIRDRGNQPQHFGDGTRLSIL.

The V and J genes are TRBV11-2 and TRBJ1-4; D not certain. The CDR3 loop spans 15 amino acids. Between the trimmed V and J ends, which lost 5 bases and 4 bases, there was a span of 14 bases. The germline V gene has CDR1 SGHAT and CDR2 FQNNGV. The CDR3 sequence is CASSVSRGYNEKLFF. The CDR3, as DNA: TGTGCCAGCAGCGTTAGTCGGGGATATAATGAAAAACTGTTTTTT.

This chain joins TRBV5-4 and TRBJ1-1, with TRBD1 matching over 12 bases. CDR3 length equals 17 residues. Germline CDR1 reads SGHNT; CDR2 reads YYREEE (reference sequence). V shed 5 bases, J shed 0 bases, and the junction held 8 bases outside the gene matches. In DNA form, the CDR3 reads TGTGCCAGCAGAATGGGACAGGGGGCGGGAATGAACACTGAAGCTTTCTTT. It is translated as CASRMGQGAGMNTEAFF.

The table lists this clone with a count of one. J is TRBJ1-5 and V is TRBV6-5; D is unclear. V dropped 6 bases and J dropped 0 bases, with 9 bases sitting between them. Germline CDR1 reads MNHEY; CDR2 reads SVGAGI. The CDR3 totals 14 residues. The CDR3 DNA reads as TGTGCCAGCAGCACGGGTAATAGCAATCAGCCCCAGCATTTT. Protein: CASSTGNSNQPQHF.

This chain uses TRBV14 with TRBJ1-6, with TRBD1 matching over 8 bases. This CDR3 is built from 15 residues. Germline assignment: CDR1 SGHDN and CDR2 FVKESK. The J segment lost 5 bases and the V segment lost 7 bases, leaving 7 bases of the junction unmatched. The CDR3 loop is CASTSGGFHNSPLHF. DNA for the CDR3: TGTGCCAGCACCTCAGGGGGCTTCCATAATTCACCCCTCCACTTT.

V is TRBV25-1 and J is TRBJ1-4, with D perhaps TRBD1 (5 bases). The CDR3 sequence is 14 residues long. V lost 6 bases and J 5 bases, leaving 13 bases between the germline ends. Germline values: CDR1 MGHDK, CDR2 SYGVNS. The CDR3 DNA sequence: TGTGCCAGCAGCCACGGGGGGAGGAATGAAAAACTGTTTTTT. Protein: CASSHGGRNEKLFF.

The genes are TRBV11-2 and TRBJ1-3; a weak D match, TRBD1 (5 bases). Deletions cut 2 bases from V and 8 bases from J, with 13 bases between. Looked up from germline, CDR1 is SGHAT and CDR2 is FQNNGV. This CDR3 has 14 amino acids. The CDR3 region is CASSLLVTRDTIYF. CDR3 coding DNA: TGTGCCAGCAGCTTACTCGTGACCAGGGACACCATATATTTT.

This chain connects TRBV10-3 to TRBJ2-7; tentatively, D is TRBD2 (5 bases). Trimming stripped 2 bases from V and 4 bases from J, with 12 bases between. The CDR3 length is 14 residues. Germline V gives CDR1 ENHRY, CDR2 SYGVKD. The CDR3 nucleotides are TGTGCCATCAGTGAGGTCGAGGGCCCATACGAGCAGTACTTC. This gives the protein CAISEVEGPYEQYF.

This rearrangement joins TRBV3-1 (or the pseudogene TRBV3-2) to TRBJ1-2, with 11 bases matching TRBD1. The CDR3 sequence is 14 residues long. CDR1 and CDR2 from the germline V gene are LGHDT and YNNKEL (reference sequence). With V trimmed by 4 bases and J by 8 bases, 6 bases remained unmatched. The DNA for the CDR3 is TGTGCCAGCAGCCCACTCCGGACAGGGGGCGGCTACACCTTC. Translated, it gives CASSPLRTGGGYTF.

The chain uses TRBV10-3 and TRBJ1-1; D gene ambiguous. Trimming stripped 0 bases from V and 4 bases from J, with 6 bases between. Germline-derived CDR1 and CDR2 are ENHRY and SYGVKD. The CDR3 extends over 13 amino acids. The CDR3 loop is CAISESARTEAFF. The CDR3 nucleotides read TGTGCCATCAGTGAGTCGGCTCGCACTGAAGCTTTCTTT.

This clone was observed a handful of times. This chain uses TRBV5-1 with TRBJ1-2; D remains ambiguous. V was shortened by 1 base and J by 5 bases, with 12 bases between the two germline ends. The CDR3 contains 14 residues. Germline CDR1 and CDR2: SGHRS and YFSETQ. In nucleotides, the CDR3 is TGCGCCAGCAGCTTGTTCGGGGATGAGTATGGCTACACCTTC. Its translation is CASSLFGDEYGYTF.